Listed below are T cell receptor beta chains from one sample, sequenced in a study of CD8+ T cells in alopecia areata. The table came from immunoSEQ multiplex PCR; TCRdb's copy has only in-frame clones and leaves some out. Of about 42,000 clones listed, just under 95% were seen once; the top ten hold approximately 17%. This specimen was CD8+ T cells sorted from blood, taken at week 24, from a patient treated with tofacitinib. All receptors derive from a human donor with alopecia areata. Each CDR3 is given with its conserved first and last residue. D genes are given only for firm matches. Not every row has a clone size; where given, it reads once, few, many or a size class.

abundance | j_gene | len | v_gene | d_gene | CDR3nt | CDR3aa
. | TRBJ2-3 | 16 | TRBV12-5 | TRBD1 | TGTGCTAGTGGTTTGGAGGGACAGCTGTGGGGAGATACGCAGTATTTT | CASGLEGQLWGDTQYF
. | TRBJ1-1 | 14 | TRBV18 | . | TGTGCCAGCTCACCAGGGGGCGGCGGCACTGAAGCTTTCTTT | CASSPGGGGTEAFF
. | TRBJ2-3 | 14 | TRBV5-4 | . | TGTGCCAGCAGCCCAAAAAGGGAAGCAGATACGCAGTATTTT | CASSPKREADTQYF
. | TRBJ2-7 | 11 | TRBV29-1 | . | TGCAGCGTTGATGTCTCCTACGAGCAGTACTTC | CSVDVSYEQYF
. | TRBJ2-1 | 14 | TRBV27 | TRBD1 | TGTGCCAGCAGCTTGGACAGGGACCACAATGAGCAGTTCTTC | CASSLDRDHNEQFF
. | TRBJ2-3 | 12 | TRBV6-6 | TRBD2 | TGTGCTTCTGGCGGGGGGGCAGATACGCAGTATTTT | CASGGGADTQYF
. | TRBJ2-1 | 17 | TRBV6-4 | TRBD2 | TGTGCCAGCAGTAGGACTAGCGGGGGGTCAGGAGTCAATGAGCAGTTCTTC | CASSRTSGGSGVNEQFF
. | TRBJ2-7 | 15 | TRBV5-1 | TRBD2 | TGCGCCAGCCGAATCGCAGCTAGCGGACTATACGAGCAGTACTTC | CASRIAASGLYEQYF
once | TRBJ2-6 | 14 | TRBV29-1 | . | TGCAGCGTTGGCGACGGCACTGGGGCCAACGTCCTGACTTTC | CSVGDGTGANVLTF
. | TRBJ2-5 | 13 | TRBV7-9 | . | TGTGCCAGCAGCTTGCCGCCCGTCGAGACCCAGTACTTC | CASSLPPVETQYF
few | TRBJ2-6 | 17 | TRBV29-1 | . | TGCAGCGTTGAAGGGGGGACACCTTCTTCTGGGGCCAACGTCCTGACTTTC | CSVEGGTPSSGANVLTF
few | TRBJ2-1 | 12 | TRBV27 | . | TGTGCCAGCAGTTCGACTAGGAATGAGCAGTTCTTC | CASSSTRNEQFF
. | TRBJ2-5 | 18 | TRBV11-2 | TRBD1 | TGTGCCAGCAGCTTAGATGGCTACAGGGGGCCCACTGGGGAGACCCAGTACTTC | CASSLDGYRGPTGETQYF
. | TRBJ2-1 | 12 | TRBV29-1 | . | TGCAGCGCCGGGGCCATTCACAATGAGCAGTTCTTC | CSAGAIHNEQFF
. | TRBJ2-3 | 14 | TRBV27 | . | TGTGCCAGCAGTTTATCCACAGATACAGATACGCAGTATTTT | CASSLSTDTDTQYF
. | TRBJ2-1 | 15 | TRBV4-3 | . | TGCGCCAGCAGCCAAGACACAGGGTCCTACAATGAGCAGTTCTTC | CASSQDTGSYNEQFF
. | TRBJ2-7 | 16 | TRBV5-5 | TRBD2 | TGTGCCAGCAGCTTAGAGGGACTAGCGGAATCCTACGAGCAGTACTTC | CASSLEGLAESYEQYF
. | TRBJ2-7 | 15 | TRBV11-2 | . | TGTGCCAGCAGCTTAGGGGATGGACAGTTCTACGAGCAGTACTTC | CASSLGDGQFYEQYF
. | TRBJ2-7 | 14 | TRBV6-5 | . | TGTGCCAGCAGTCCCCGACTGGGATCCTACGAGCAGTACTTC | CASSPRLGSYEQYF
. | TRBJ2-1 | 14 | TRBV4-3 | TRBD2 | TGCGCCAGCAGCCAAGATCCAGCGGGGCTTGAGCAGTTCTTC | CASSQDPAGLEQFF
. | TRBJ1-1 | 14 | TRBV7-2 | . | TGTGCCAGCAGCGCCCTCTACAAAGTCACTGAAGCTTTCTTT | CASSALYKVTEAFF
. | TRBJ2-5 | 13 | TRBV5-6 | . | TGTACCAGCAGCTTGGGGGGATGGGAGACCCAGTACTTC | CTSSLGGWETQYF
once | TRBJ2-4 | 15 | TRBV13 | . | TGTGCCAGCAGCCCTAATTTGGCAGGGAGGACCATTCAGTACTTC | CASSPNLAGRTIQYF
. | TRBJ2-1 | 16 | TRBV28 | . | TGTGCCAGCAGTTGGGGCGGTCTCAGCTCCTACAATGAGCAGTTCTTC | CASSWGGLSSYNEQFF
. | TRBJ2-5 | 14 | TRBV28 | . | TGTGCCAGCAGTTTCATCGGCTCTGGTGAGACCCAGTACTTC | CASSFIGSGETQYF
. | TRBJ2-2 | 12 | TRBV29-1 | . | TGCAGCGTTGTGGAAAATACCGGGGAGCTGTTTTTT | CSVVENTGELFF
. | TRBJ2-1 | 15 | TRBV9 | . | TGTGCCAGCAGCCGCTTGTTGGGGGACGTCCATGAGCAGTTCTTC | CASSRLLGDVHEQFF
. | TRBJ2-1 | 19 | TRBV23-1 | TRBD2 | TGCGCCAGCAGTCACTTCACGCCTTCTAGCGGGGGGCCGCTCAATGAGCAGTTCTTC | CASSHFTPSSGGPLNEQFF